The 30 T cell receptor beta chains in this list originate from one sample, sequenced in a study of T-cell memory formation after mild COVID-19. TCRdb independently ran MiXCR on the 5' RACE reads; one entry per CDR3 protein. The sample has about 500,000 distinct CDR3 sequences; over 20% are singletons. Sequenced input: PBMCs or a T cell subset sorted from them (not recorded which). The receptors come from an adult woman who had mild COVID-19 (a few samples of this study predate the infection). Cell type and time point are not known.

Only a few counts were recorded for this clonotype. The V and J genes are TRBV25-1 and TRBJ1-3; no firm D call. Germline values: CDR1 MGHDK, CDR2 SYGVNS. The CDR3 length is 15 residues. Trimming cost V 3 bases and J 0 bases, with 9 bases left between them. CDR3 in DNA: TGTGCCAGCAGTGACCGGGTCCTCTCTGGAAACACCATATATTTT. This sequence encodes CASSDRVLSGNTIYF. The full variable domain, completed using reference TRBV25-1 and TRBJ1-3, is EADIYQTPRYLVIGTGKKITLECSQTMGHDKMYWYQQDPGMELHLIHYSYGVNSTEKGDLSSESTVSRIRTEHFPLTLESARPSHTSQYLCASSDRVLSGNTIYFGEGSWLTVV.

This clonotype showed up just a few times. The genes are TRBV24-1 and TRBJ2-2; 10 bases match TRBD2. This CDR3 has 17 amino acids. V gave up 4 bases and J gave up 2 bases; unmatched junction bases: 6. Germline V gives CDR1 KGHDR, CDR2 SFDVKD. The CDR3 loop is CATSDPGLARNTGELFF. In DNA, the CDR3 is TGTGCCACCAGTGACCCGGGACTAGCGAGAAACACCGGGGAGCTGTTTTTT.

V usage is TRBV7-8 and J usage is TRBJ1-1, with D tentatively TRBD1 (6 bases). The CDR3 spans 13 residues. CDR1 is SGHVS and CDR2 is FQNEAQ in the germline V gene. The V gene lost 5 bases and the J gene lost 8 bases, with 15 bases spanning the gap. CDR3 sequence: CASSLHREQEAFF. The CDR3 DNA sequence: TGTGCCAGCAGCCTACACAGGGAGCAGGAAGCTTTCTTT.

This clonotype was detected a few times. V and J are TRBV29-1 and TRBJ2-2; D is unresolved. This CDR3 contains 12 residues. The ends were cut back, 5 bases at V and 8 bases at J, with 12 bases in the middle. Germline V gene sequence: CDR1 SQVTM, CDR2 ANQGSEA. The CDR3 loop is CSVLSASGELFF. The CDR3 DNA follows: TGCAGCGTTCTATCTGCATCTGGGGAGCTGTTTTTT.

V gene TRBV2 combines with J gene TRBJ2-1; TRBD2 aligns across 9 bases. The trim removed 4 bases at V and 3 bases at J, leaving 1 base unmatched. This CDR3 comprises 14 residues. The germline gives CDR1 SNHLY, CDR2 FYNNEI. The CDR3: CASSVAGVYNEQFF. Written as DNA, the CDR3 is TGTGCCAGCAGTGTAGCGGGAGTCTACAATGAGCAGTTCTTC.

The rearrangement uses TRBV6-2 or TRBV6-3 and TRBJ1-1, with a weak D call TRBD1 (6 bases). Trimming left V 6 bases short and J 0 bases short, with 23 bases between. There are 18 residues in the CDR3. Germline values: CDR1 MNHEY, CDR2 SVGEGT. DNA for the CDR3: TGTGCCAGCAGCCGCTACCAATTCAGGACAGACTTGAACACTGAAGCTTTCTTT. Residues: CASSRYQFRTDLNTEAFF.

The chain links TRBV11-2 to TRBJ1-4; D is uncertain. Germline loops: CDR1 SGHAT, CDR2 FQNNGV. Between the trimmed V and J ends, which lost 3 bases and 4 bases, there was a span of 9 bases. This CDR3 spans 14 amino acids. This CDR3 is CASSLDRINEKLFF. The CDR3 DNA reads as TGTGCCAGCAGCTTGGATCGGATTAATGAAAAACTGTTTTTT.

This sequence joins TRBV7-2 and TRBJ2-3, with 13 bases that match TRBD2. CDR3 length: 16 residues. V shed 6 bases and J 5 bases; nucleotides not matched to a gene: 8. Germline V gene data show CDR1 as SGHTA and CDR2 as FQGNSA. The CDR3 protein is CASRPGTSGVVDTQYF. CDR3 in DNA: TGTGCCAGCAGACCCGGGACTAGCGGGGTAGTAGATACGCAGTATTTT.

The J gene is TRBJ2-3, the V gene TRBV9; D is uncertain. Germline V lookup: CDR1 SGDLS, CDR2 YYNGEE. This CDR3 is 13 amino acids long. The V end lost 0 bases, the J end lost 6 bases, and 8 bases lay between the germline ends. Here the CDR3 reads CASSVDTPDTQYF. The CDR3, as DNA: TGTGCCAGCAGCGTAGATACCCCTGATACGCAGTATTTT.

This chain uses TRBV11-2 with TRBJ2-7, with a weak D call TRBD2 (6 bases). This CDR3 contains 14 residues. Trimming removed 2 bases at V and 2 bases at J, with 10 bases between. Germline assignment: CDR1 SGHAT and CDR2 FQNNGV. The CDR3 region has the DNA TGTGCCAGCAGCTTACCTGGCGGGACCTACGAGCAGTACTTC. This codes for CASSLPGGTYEQYF. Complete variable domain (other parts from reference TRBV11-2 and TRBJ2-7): EAGVAQSPRYKIIEKRQSVAFWCNPISGHATLYWYQQILGQGPKLLIQFQNNGVVDDSQLPKDRFSAERLKGVDSTLKIQPAKLEDSAVYLCASSLPGGTYEQYFGPGTRLTVT.

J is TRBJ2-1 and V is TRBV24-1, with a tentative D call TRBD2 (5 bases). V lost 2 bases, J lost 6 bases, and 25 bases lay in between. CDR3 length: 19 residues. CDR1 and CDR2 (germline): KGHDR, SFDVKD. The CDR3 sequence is CATSDSRISGPPLINEQFF. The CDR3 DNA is TGTGCCACCAGTGATTCGCGAATCAGCGGCCCTCCACTAATCAATGAGCAGTTCTTC.

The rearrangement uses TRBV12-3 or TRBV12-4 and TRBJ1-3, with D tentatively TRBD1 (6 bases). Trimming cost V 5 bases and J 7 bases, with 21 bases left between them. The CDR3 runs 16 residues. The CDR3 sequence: CASSVETGHLRNTIYF. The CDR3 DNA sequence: TGTGCCAGCAGTGTAGAAACAGGGCATCTCCGGAACACCATATATTTT.

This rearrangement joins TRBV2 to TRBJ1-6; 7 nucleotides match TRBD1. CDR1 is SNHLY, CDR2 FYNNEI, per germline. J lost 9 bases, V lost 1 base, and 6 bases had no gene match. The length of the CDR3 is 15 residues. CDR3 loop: CASSEEQGKRSPLHF. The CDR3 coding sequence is TGTGCCAGCAGTGAAGAACAGGGGAAACGTTCACCCCTCCACTTT. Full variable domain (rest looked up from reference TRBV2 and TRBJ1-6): EPEVTQTPSHQVTQMGQEVILRCVPISNHLYFYWYRQILGQKVEFLVSFYNNEISEKSEIFDDQFSVERPDGSNFTLKIRSTKLEDSAMYFCASSEEQGKRSPLHFGNGTRLTVT.

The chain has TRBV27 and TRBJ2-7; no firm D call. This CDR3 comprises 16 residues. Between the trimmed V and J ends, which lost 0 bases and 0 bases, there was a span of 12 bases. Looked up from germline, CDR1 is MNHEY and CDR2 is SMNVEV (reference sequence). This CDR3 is CASSLSPTAVSYEQYF. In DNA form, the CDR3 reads TGTGCCAGCAGTTTATCTCCTACAGCTGTCTCCTACGAGCAGTACTTC.

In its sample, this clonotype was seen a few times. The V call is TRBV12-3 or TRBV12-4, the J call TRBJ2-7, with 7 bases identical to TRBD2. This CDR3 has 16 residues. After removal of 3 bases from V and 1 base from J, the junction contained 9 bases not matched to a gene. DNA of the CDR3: TGTGCCAGCAGTTTCACGGGAGGTAGAATTTCCTACGAGCAGTACTTC. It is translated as CASSFTGGRISYEQYF.

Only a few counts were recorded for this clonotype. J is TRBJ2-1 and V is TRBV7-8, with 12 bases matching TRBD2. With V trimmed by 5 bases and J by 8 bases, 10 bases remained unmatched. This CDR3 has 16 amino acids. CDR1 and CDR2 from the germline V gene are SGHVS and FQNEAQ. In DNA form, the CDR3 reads TGTGCCAGCAGCCCAAGCGGGACTAGCGGGTGGTATGAGCAGTTCTTC. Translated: CASSPSGTSGWYEQFF.

CDR3 in DNA: TGTGCCAGCAGCTTCCGGGGGCCGCAGGGTGAAAAACTGTTTTTT. This translates into CASSFRGPQGEKLFF. This chain joins TRBV5-5 and TRBJ1-4; tentative D call: TRBD1 (6 bases). This CDR3 has 15 amino acids. Trimming pared 2 bases from V and 7 bases from J, leaving 15 bases between. Looked up from germline, CDR1 is SGHKS and CDR2 is YYEKEE (reference sequence).

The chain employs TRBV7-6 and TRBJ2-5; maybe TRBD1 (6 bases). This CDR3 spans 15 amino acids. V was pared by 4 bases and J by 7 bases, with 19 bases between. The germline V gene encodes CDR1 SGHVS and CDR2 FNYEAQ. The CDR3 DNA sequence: TGTGCCAGCAGCTCCATCTCAGGGGATGGGGGGACCCAGTACTTC. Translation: CASSSISGDGGTQYF.

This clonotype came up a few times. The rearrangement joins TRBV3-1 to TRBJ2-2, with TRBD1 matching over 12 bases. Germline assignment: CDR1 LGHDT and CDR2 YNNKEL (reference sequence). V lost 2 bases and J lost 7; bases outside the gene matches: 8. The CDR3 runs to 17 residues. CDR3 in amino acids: CASSQLGTGGAYGELFF. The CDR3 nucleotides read TGTGCCAGCAGCCAACTCGGGACAGGGGGCGCGTACGGGGAGCTGTTTTTT.

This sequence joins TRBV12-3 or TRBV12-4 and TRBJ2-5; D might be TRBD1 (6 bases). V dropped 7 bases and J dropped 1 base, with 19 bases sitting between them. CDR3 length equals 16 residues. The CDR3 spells CASKRQTGPSQETQYF. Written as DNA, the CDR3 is TGTGCCAGCAAAAGACAGACAGGACCCTCCCAAGAGACCCAGTACTTC.

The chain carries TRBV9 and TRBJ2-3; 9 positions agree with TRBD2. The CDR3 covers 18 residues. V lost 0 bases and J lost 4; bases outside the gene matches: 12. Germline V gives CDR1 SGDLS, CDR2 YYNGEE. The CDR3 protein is CASSVGPGLAGAPDTQYF. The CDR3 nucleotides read TGTGCCAGCAGCGTAGGGCCCGGATTAGCGGGAGCCCCAGATACGCAGTATTTT.

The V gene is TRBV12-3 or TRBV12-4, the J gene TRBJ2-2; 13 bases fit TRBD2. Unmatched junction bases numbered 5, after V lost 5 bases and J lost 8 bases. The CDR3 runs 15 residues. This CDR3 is CASSPPGLAGGELFF. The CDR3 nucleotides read TGTGCCAGCAGTCCTCCGGGACTAGCGGGAGGGGAGCTGTTTTTT.

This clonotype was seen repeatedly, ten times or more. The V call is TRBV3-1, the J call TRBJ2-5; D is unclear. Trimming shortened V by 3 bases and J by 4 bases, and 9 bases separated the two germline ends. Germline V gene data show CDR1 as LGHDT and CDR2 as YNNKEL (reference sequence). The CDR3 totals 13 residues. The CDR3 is CASSQGPGETQYF. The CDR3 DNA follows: TGTGCCAGCAGCCAGGGTCCGGGAGAGACCCAGTACTTC.

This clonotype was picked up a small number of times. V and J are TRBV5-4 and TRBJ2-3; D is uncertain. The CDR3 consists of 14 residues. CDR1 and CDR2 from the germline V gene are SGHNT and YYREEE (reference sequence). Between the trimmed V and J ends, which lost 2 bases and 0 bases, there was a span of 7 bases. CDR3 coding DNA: TGTGCCAGCAGCTTAATACATAGCACAGATACGCAGTATTTT. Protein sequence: CASSLIHSTDTQYF.

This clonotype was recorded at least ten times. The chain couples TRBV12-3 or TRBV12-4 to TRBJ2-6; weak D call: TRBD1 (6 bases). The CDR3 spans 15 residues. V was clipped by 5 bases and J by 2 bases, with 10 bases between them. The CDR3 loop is CASSLGGTGANVLTF. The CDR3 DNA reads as TGTGCCAGCAGTCTAGGGGGAACTGGGGCCAACGTCCTGACTTTC.

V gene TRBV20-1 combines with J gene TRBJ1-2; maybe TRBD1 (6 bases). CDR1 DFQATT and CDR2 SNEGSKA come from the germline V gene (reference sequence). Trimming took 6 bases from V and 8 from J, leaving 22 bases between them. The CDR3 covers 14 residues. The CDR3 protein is CSAPHPGAGQGYTF. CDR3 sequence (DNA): TGCAGTGCACCACATCCAGGGGCAGGGCAAGGCTACACCTTC.

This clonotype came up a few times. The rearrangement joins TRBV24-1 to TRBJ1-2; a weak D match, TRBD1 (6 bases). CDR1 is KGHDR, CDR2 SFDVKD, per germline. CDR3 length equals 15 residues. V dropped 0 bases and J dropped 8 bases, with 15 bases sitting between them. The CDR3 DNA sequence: TGTGCCACCAGTGATTTGACAGGGCGCGCTGGGGGCTACACCTTC. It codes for CATSDLTGRAGGYTF.

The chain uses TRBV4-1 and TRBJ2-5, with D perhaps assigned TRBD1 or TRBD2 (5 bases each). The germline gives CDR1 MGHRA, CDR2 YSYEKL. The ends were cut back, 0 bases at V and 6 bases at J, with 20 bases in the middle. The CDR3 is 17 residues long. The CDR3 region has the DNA TGCGCCAGCAGCCAAGATGGTCGCGGACATCGGGGAAAGACCCAGTACTTC. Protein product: CASSQDGRGHRGKTQYF.

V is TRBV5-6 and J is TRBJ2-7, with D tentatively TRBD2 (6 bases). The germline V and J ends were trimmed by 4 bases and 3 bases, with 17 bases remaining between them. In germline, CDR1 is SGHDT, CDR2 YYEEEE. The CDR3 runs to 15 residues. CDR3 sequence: CASSPEAPRDYEQYF. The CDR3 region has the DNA TGTGCCAGCAGCCCGGAGGCTCCGCGGGACTACGAGCAGTACTTC.

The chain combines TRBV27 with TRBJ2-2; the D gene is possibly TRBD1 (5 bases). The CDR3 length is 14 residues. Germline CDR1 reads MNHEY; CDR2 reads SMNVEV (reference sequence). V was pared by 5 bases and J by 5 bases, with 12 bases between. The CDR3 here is CASSAIRATGELFF. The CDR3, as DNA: TGTGCCAGCAGTGCCATCAGGGCTACCGGGGAGCTGTTTTTT.